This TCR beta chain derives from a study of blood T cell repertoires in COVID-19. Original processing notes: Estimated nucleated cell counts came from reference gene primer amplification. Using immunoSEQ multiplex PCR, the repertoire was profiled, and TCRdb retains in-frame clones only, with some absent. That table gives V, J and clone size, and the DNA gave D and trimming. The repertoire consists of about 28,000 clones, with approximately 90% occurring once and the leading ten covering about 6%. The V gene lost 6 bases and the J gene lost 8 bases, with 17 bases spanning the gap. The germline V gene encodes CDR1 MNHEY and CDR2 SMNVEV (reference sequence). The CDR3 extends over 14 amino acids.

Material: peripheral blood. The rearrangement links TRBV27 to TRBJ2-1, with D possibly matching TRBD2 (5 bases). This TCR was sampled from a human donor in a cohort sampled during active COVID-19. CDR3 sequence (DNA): TGTGCCAGCAGATCGGGCCTTACCGGGGATGAGCAGTTCTTC. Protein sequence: CASRSGLTGDEQFF.